The 16 T cell receptor beta chains listed next were all sequenced from one sample in a study of early T cells in non-severe SARS-CoV-2 infection. Using its own MiXCR run on the 5' RACE reads, TCRdb lists one record per CDR3 protein. The sample includes around 78,000 distinct CDR3 sequences, about a tenth seen only once; the top ten take approximately 8%. Sample: whole blood, taken at baseline. The receptors derive from an adult who was a healthcare worker with PCR-confirmed SARS-CoV-2 infection or an uninfected control (not recorded which).

This chain links TRBV7-9 with TRBJ1-2, with D possibly TRBD1 on 5 matching bases. Germline V gene lookup returns CDR1 SEHNR and CDR2 FQNEAQ (reference sequence). This CDR3 is built from 15 residues. V was pared by 5 bases and J by 5 bases, with 18 bases between. CDR3: CASSLQAGRAYGYTF. The CDR3 nucleotides are TGTGCCAGCAGCCTCCAGGCCGGCAGGGCATATGGCTACACCTTC.

This clonotype was detected a few times. The chain employs TRBV4-3 and TRBJ1-6; D not certain. The CDR3 runs to 17 residues. Germline lookup yields CDR1 LGHNA and CDR2 YSLEER. V gave up 1 base and J gave up 8 bases, with 18 bases separating them. CDR3 coding DNA: TGCGCCAGCAGCCAAGCCATAAGGCCTGGTAGCGATTCACCCCTCCACTTT. Its translation is CASSQAIRPGSDSPLHF.

This clonotype was picked up many times. The J gene is TRBJ1-1, the V gene TRBV6-2 or TRBV6-3; TRBD1 matches at 12 bases. CDR3 length equals 16 residues. From germline, CDR1 is MNHEY and CDR2 SVGEGT. Trimming removed 9 bases from V and 1 base from J; junction bases left unmatched: 9. For the CDR3, the DNA is TGTGCCAGTTCCCCAGGGACAGGGGGCGCGAACACTGAAGCTTTCTTT. Translation gives CASSPGTGGANTEAFF.

This clonotype was counted ten times or more. The V and J genes are TRBV20-1 and TRBJ1-6, with D perhaps TRBD1 (5 bases). The V end lost 2 bases, the J end lost 2 bases, and 13 bases lay between the germline ends. The CDR3 runs to 16 residues. The germline CDR1 and CDR2 sequences are DFQATT and SNEGSKA (reference sequence). CDR3 nucleotide sequence: TGCAGTGCTAGACCGGGGCAGGAGACCTATAATTCACCCCTCCACTTT. The encoded protein is CSARPGQETYNSPLHF.

The chain joins TRBV6-6 to TRBJ2-7; D is ambiguous. Germline CDR1 reads MNHNY; CDR2 reads SVGAGI (reference sequence). The CDR3 totals 13 residues. V lost 7 bases to trimming and J lost 1 base, with 11 bases between them. The DNA for the CDR3 is TGTGCCAGCACCGACGGCGATTCCTACGAGCAGTACTTC. It translates to CASTDGDSYEQYF.

The sample holds many counts of this clonotype. The rearrangement uses TRBV12-3 or TRBV12-4 and TRBJ2-4; D ambiguous. Trimming removed 5 bases from V and 0 bases from J, with 11 bases in between. CDR3 length: 15 residues. The CDR3 sequence: CASSGSRLAKNIQYF. The CDR3 coding sequence is TGTGCCAGCAGTGGATCCAGGTTAGCCAAAAACATTCAGTACTTC.

The chain carries TRBV12-3 or TRBV12-4 and TRBJ2-1, with D unresolved. Trimming shortened V by 0 bases and J by 6 bases, and 3 bases separated the two germline ends. The CDR3 consists of 12 residues. The CDR3 region has the DNA TGTGCCAGCAGTTTAGCCTTCAATGAGCAGTTCTTC. Translation gives CASSLAFNEQFF.

V usage is TRBV7-2 and J usage is TRBJ2-7; D is possibly TRBD1 (5 bases). Germline V gene lookup returns CDR1 SGHTA and CDR2 FQGNSA. V gave up 0 bases and J gave up 3 bases, with 6 bases separating them. The CDR3 consists of 13 residues. The DNA of the CDR3 is TGTGCCAGCAGCTTAGCCAGGGACTACGAGCAGTACTTC. This gives the protein CASSLARDYEQYF.

This clonotype was seen at least ten times. J is TRBJ2-3 and V is TRBV7-2; 10 bases map to TRBD2. V trimming: 1 base; J trimming: 4 bases; junction bases outside the gene matches: 5. In germline, CDR1 is SGHTA, CDR2 FQGNSA. The CDR3 runs 16 residues. The CDR3 here is CASSLDLSGGSDTQYF. The DNA for the CDR3 is TGTGCCAGCAGCTTAGATCTTAGCGGGGGGTCAGATACGCAGTATTTT.

The chain recombines TRBV10-3 with TRBJ1-4; weak D call: TRBD1 (5 bases). This CDR3 region has 19 residues. Germline assignment: CDR1 ENHRY and CDR2 SYGVKD. Deletions cut 4 bases from V and 7 bases from J, with 28 bases between. The CDR3 loop is CAISGVWGRPGNLGEKLFF. DNA of the CDR3: TGTGCCATCAGTGGAGTCTGGGGACGCCCCGGTAACCTTGGTGAAAAACTGTTTTTT.

In the case of this clonotype: Because the CDR3 is missing its conserved closing phenylalanine or tryptophan, this is likely a read error. The chain combines TRBV3-1 with TRBJ1-2; D uncertain. V was pared by 0 bases and J by 9 bases, with 11 bases between. CDR3 size: 13 residues. Germline-derived CDR1 and CDR2 are LGHDT and YNNKEL (reference sequence). The DNA for the CDR3 is TGTGCCAGCAGCCAAGATCTGCAAGCGAGCTACACCCTC. It translates to CASSQDLQASYTL.

The CDR3 region has the DNA TGTGCCACCAGTGATCCTAGCGGGGGGACCACAGATACGCAGTATTTT. As protein: CATSDPSGGTTDTQYF. The chain joins TRBV24-1 to TRBJ2-3; 11 bases map to TRBD2. The V segment lost 3 bases and the J segment 2 bases; nucleotides outside the gene matches: 3. CDR1 is KGHDR and CDR2 is SFDVKD in the germline V gene. The CDR3 contains 16 residues.

This clonotype was seen many times. This chain links TRBV20-1 with TRBJ1-2; D might be TRBD1 (6 bases). V lost 6 bases and J 0 bases, leaving 11 bases between the germline ends. Germline-derived CDR1 and CDR2 are DFQATT and SNEGSKA (reference sequence). The CDR3 is made up of 13 amino acids. The CDR3 sequence is CSATDSPNYGYTF. CDR3 nucleotide sequence: TGCAGTGCCACGGACAGCCCTAACTATGGCTACACCTTC.

The V gene is TRBV24-1, the J gene TRBJ2-2, with a tentative D call TRBD1 (5 bases). Germline V lookup: CDR1 KGHDR, CDR2 SFDVKD. Between the trimmed V and J ends, which lost 4 bases and 4 bases, there was a span of 15 bases. This CDR3 has 16 residues. The CDR3 protein is CATSDFRQICTGELFF. CDR3 in DNA: TGTGCCACCAGTGACTTCCGACAGATCTGCACCGGGGAGCTGTTTTTT.

V is TRBV5-1 and J is TRBJ1-3; D unresolved. CDR1 and CDR2 from the germline V gene are SGHRS and YFSETQ. This CDR3 has 15 amino acids. V was clipped by 3 bases and J by 2 bases, with 12 bases between them. The CDR3 coding sequence is TGCGCCAGCAGCTCCACACCCCTGGCTGGAAACACCATATATTTT. Its protein product is CASSSTPLAGNTIYF. Full variable domain (rest looked up from reference TRBV5-1 and TRBJ1-3): KAGVTQTPRYLIKTRGQQVTLSCSPISGHRSVSWYQQTPGQGLQFLFEYFSETQRNKGNFPGRFSGRQFSNSRSEMNVSTLELGDSALYLCASSSTPLAGNTIYFGEGSWLTVV.

This clonotype came up many times. V is TRBV7-2 and J is TRBJ2-4; D ambiguous. Germline V CDR1 and CDR2: SGHTA, FQGNSA. The CDR3 has 17 amino acids. Trimming cost V 1 base and J 1 base, with 14 bases left between them. The CDR3 loop reads CASSLGLAAGAKNIQYF. CDR3 in DNA: TGTGCCAGCAGCTTAGGGCTTGCAGCCGGGGCCAAAAACATTCAGTACTTC. Complete variable domain (other parts from reference TRBV7-2 and TRBJ2-4): GAGVSQSPSNKVTEKGKDVELRCDPISGHTALYWYRQSLGQGLEFLIYFQGNSAPDKSGLPSDRFSAERTGGSVSTLTIQRTQQEDSAVYLCASSLGLAAGAKNIQYFGAGTRLSVL.